One sample yielded the 28 T cell receptor beta chains listed below, sequenced in a study of T cell responses to AZD1222 COVID-19 vaccine. TCRdb's copy holds only in-frame clones and misses some; the assay was immunoSEQ multiplex PCR. The sample holds about 120,000 clones, roughly 91% seen once. The specimen comprised peripheral blood, sampled 28 days after the second AZD1222 dose. These receptors were taken from an adult who received the AZD1222 COVID-19 vaccine.

Comment on this clone: This CDR3 is also generated by other DNA sequences in the sample. The chain joins TRBV7-2 to TRBJ2-1; 9 nucleotides line up with TRBD1. Trimming cost V 3 bases and J 0 bases; bases outside gene matches: 0. CDR3 length: 15 amino acids. CDR1 and CDR2 (germline): SGHTA, FQGNSA. This chain's CDR3 is CASSLGQGSYNEQFF. The CDR3 DNA is TGTGCCAGCAGCTTGGGACAGGGCTCCTACAATGAGCAGTTCTTC.

The chain is built from TRBV18 and TRBJ2-1, with TRBD1 matching 11 bases. The trim removed 4 bases at V and 7 bases at J, leaving 9 bases unmatched. The length of the CDR3 is 16 residues. Germline V gives CDR1 KGHSH, CDR2 LQKENI. The CDR3, as DNA: TGTGCCAGCTCACTTTCGGACAGGGGGCTGTCAAATGAGCAGTTCTTC. Translated: CASSLSDRGLSNEQFF.

The rearrangement joins TRBV12-3 or TRBV12-4 to TRBJ2-7; D possibly uses TRBD1 or TRBD2 (5 bases each). CDR3 length: 13 residues. Trimming took 5 bases from V and 3 from J, leaving 11 bases between them. The CDR3 region is CASSPGPGYEQYF. The CDR3 DNA reads as TGTGCCAGCAGTCCGGGACCGGGCTACGAGCAGTACTTC.

The chain links TRBV11-2 to TRBJ2-1; a possible D gene is TRBD2 (6 bases). CDR1 and CDR2 (germline): SGHAT, FQNNGV. The V and J ends lost 1 base and 0 bases respectively, with 10 bases between them. The CDR3 sequence is 16 residues long. The DNA for the CDR3 is TGTGCCAGCAGCTTAGGCGGGGTGACCTCCTACAATGAGCAGTTCTTC. Translating it yields CASSLGGVTSYNEQFF.

This sequence joins TRBV7-2 and TRBJ1-2; D is uncertain. In germline, CDR1 is SGHTA, CDR2 FQGNSA. This CDR3 is 16 amino acids long. Trimming took off 1 base at V and 2 bases at J, with 14 bases between the two ends. The CDR3 sequence is CASSLDRIITNYGYTF. CDR3 nucleotide sequence: TGTGCCAGCAGCTTAGACCGGATTATTACCAACTATGGCTACACCTTC. The complete variable domain, with remaining parts taken from reference TRBV7-2 and TRBJ1-2, reads GAGVSQSPSNKVTEKGKDVELRCDPISGHTALYWYRQSLGQGLEFLIYFQGNSAPDKSGLPSDRFSAERTGGSVSTLTIQRTQQEDSAVYLCASSLDRIITNYGYTFGSGTRLTVV.

This chain connects TRBV19 to TRBJ2-7; maybe TRBD1 (5 bases). Trimming cost V 2 bases and J 2 bases, with 16 bases left between them. Germline assignment: CDR1 LNHDA and CDR2 SQIVND (reference sequence). The CDR3 is 16 residues long. The CDR3 sequence: CASSIIGAESTYEQYF. The CDR3 DNA sequence: TGTGCCAGTAGTATAATAGGGGCGGAATCTACCTACGAGCAGTACTTC. Combining the CDR3 with reference TRBV19 and TRBJ2-7 gives the whole variable domain DGGITQSPKYLFRKEGQNVTLSCEQNLNHDAMYWYRQDPGQGLRLIYYSQIVNDFQKGDIAEGYSVSREKKESFPLTVTSAQKNPTAFYLCASSIIGAESTYEQYFGPGTRLTVT.

The rearrangement joins TRBV4-3 to TRBJ1-3; 7 bases agree with TRBD1. In germline, CDR1 is LGHNA, CDR2 YSLEER. CDR3 length: 17 amino acids. Trimming cost V 0 bases and J 0 bases; bases outside gene matches: 5. DNA of the CDR3: TGCGCCAGCAGCCAAGAGGCAGGGGGGATCTCTGGAAACACCATATATTTT. Its translation: CASSQEAGGISGNTIYF.

The chain joins TRBV5-1 to TRBJ1-4, with D possibly matching TRBD1 (6 bases). This CDR3 region has 15 residues. CDR1 is SGHRS, CDR2 YFSETQ, per germline. V lost 9 bases and J lost 5, with 20 bases in between. The CDR3: CATSTPQGRNEKLFF. DNA for the CDR3: TGCGCCACCTCTACCCCGCAGGGGCGAAATGAAAAACTGTTTTTT.

CDR3 nucleotide sequence: TGCGCCAGCAGCCGGGACCCACCGCGAGACACTGAAGCTTTCTTT. Its translation: CASSRDPPRDTEAFF. The chain joins TRBV5-1 to TRBJ1-1; D might be TRBD1 (5 bases). Germline CDR1 and CDR2: SGHRS and YFSETQ. This CDR3 has 15 amino acids. V lost 4 bases and J lost 3, with 16 bases in between.

The genes are TRBV5-6 and TRBJ2-2; 10 bases match TRBD1. Germline V gene sequence: CDR1 SGHDT, CDR2 YYEEEE. The length of the CDR3 is 15 residues. Trimming cost V 4 bases and J 6 bases; bases outside gene matches: 6. CDR3 bases: TGTGCCAGCAGCCCGGGACAGGGGTATCCCGGGGAGCTGTTTTTT. It specifies CASSPGQGYPGELFF.

The rearrangement uses TRBV7-9 and TRBJ1-3, with a tentative D call TRBD1 (5 bases). CDR3 length equals 18 residues. Germline V gene data show CDR1 as SEHNR and CDR2 as FQNEAQ (reference sequence). V was pared by 4 bases and J by 3 bases, with 22 bases between. CDR3 bases: TGTGCCAGCAGCTCCTTTATATCAGGGACGAAGTATGGAAACACCATATATTTT. It encodes CASSSFISGTKYGNTIYF.

The chain employs TRBV27 and TRBJ2-2; tentative D call: TRBD2 (6 bases). Germline V CDR1 and CDR2: MNHEY, SMNVEV (reference sequence). The ends were cut back, 6 bases at V and 1 base at J, with 12 bases in the middle. This CDR3 region has 15 residues. Here the CDR3 DNA reads TGTGCCAGCAGCCCTGGGGGGTGGAACACCGGGGAGCTGTTTTTT. Protein sequence: CASSPGGWNTGELFF.

The V and J genes are TRBV7-3 and TRBJ1-2, with 7 bases identical to TRBD1. Germline CDR1 is SGHTA and CDR2 is FQGTGA. V lost 6 bases and J lost 13; bases outside the gene matches: 20. The length of the CDR3 is 15 residues. CDR3 coding DNA: TGTGCCAGCAGTTTTAACATTGGTGGGCAGGGGGATCCCACCTTC. Its protein is CASSFNIGGQGDPTF.

This rearrangement joins TRBV12-3 or TRBV12-4 to TRBJ1-1; possible D gene TRBD1, 5 bases. V lost 4 bases, J lost 1 base, and 7 bases lay in between. This CDR3 comprises 13 residues. The CDR3 spells CASSWRGNTEAFF. CDR3 DNA sequence: TGTGCCAGCAGTTGGAGGGGGAACACTGAAGCTTTCTTT.

The rearrangement links TRBV2 to TRBJ1-4, with TRBD1 matching over 7 bases. Germline V lookup: CDR1 SNHLY, CDR2 FYNNEI. The junction had 1 base not matched to a gene; V was cut back by 5 bases and J by 4 bases. The CDR3 runs to 13 residues. Written as DNA, the CDR3 is TGTGCCAGCAGTTGGGACAGTAATGAAAAACTGTTTTTT. Its translation is CASSWDSNEKLFF.

The chain uses TRBV6-2 or TRBV6-3 and TRBJ1-5, with no clear D. Germline V lookup: CDR1 MNHEY, CDR2 SVGEGT. V lost 0 bases, J lost 5 bases, and 11 bases lay in between. The CDR3 extends over 15 amino acids. CDR3 in DNA: TGTGCCAGCAGTTACTCGAGTCGTGGGCATCAGCCCCAGCATTTT. Amino acid sequence: CASSYSSRGHQPQHF.

The gene calls are TRBV7-9 and TRBJ2-7; 8 bases are a match to TRBD1. The CDR3 extends over 13 amino acids. In germline, CDR1 is SEHNR, CDR2 FQNEAQ (reference sequence). V shed 3 bases and J 3 bases; nucleotides not matched to a gene: 1. The CDR3 sequence: CASSLGQVYEQYF. Written as DNA, the CDR3 is TGTGCCAGCAGCTTGGGACAGGTCTACGAGCAGTACTTC. Using reference TRBV7-9 and TRBJ2-7 for the parts outside the CDR3, the full variable domain is DTGVSQNPRHKITKRGQNVTFRCDPISEHNRLYWYRQTLGQGPEFLTYFQNEAQLEKSRLLSDRFSAERPKGSFSTLEIQRTEQGDSAMYLCASSLGQVYEQYFGPGTRLTVT.

V is TRBV2 and J is TRBJ1-1; 8 bases align to TRBD1. After removal of 6 bases from V and 8 bases from J, the junction contained 11 bases not matched to a gene. The CDR3 loop spans 14 amino acids. Germline-derived CDR1 and CDR2 are SNHLY and FYNNEI. DNA for the CDR3: TGTGCCAGCAGGGGGACAGGATCCATCGGCGAAGCTTTCTTT. It encodes CASRGTGSIGEAFF.

The rearrangement links TRBV3-1 (or the pseudogene TRBV3-2) to TRBJ2-3; 8 positions agree with TRBD2. Germline loops: CDR1 LGHDT, CDR2 YNNKEL (reference sequence). Trimming at V came to 0 bases and at J to 3 bases, leaving 14 bases not matched to a gene. The CDR3 sequence is 19 residues long. In DNA form, the CDR3 reads TGTGCCAGCAGCCAAGACCACCCGGGACTAGGTTCGGGGACAGATACGCAGTATTTT. This translates into CASSQDHPGLGSGTDTQYF.

In the case of this clone: At one end, the junction sequence differs from germline, possibly due to a read error. The J gene is TRBJ1-1, the V gene TRBV6-1; 7 bases line up with TRBD1. CDR1 and CDR2 (germline): MNHNS, SASEGT. The CDR3 runs 14 residues. The CDR3: CASREGGWDTEAFF. The CDR3 nucleotides read TGTGCCAGCAGGGAAGGGGGCTGGGACACTGAAGCTTTCTTT.

This clone was seen only a few times. One end of the junction fails to match germline, which may point to a read error. J is TRBJ1-4 and V is TRBV7-7; D unclear. The CDR3 has 16 amino acids. In germline, CDR1 is SSHAT, CDR2 FNYEAQ (reference sequence). For the CDR3, the DNA is TGTGCTAGCAGCTTATGGCAGCCCGCAACTAATGAAAAACTGTTTTTT. Its protein product is CASSLWQPATNEKLFF.

The CDR3 region is CASSPMTGNNEQFF. For the CDR3, the DNA is TGTGCCAGCAGTCCGATGACAGGGAACAATGAGCAGTTCTTC. The genes are TRBV6-5 and TRBJ2-1, with 7 nucleotides matching TRBD1. The CDR3 covers 14 residues. V lost 5 bases, J lost 5 bases, and 6 bases stayed unmatched. Germline V gene lookup returns CDR1 MNHEY and CDR2 SVGAGI.

V usage is TRBV5-1 and J usage is TRBJ2-1, with 13 bases aligning to TRBD2. With V trimmed by 0 bases and J by 7 bases, 4 bases remained unmatched. The CDR3 runs to 16 residues. Looked up from germline, CDR1 is SGHRS and CDR2 is YFSETQ. The DNA for the CDR3 is TGCGCCAGCAGCTTGGCCTCGACTAGCGGGAGGAATGAGCAGTTCTTC. Encoded protein: CASSLASTSGRNEQFF.

The table lists this clone with a few counts. The rearrangement uses TRBV19 and TRBJ1-5; 8 bases line up with TRBD1. The CDR3 spans 15 residues. Germline CDR1 is LNHDA and CDR2 is SQIVND (reference sequence). V was clipped by 7 bases and J by 2 bases; unmatched bases: 7. The CDR3 DNA sequence: TGTGCCAGTACTACAGGGGGGGACGGCAATCAGCCCCAGCATTTT. Its protein product is CASTTGGDGNQPQHF.

In DNA, the CDR3 is TGTGCCAGCAGTTATAGCGGGAGTGGTCATGAGCAGTTCTTC. It yields the protein CASSYSGSGHEQFF. This chain uses TRBV6-5 with TRBJ2-1; TRBD2 aligns across 9 bases. Germline lookup yields CDR1 MNHEY and CDR2 SVGAGI. Germline trimming cut 3 bases from V and 8 bases from J; bases unmatched to any gene: 5. This CDR3 is built from 14 residues.

J is TRBJ2-7 and V is TRBV18; tentative D call: TRBD1 (6 bases). Germline V gene data show CDR1 as KGHSH and CDR2 as LQKENI. V was shortened by 2 bases and J by 0 bases, with 11 bases between the two germline ends. The CDR3 is 15 amino acids. The CDR3 loop reads CASSPGQRISYEQYF. The CDR3 DNA reads TGTGCCAGCTCACCAGGACAGCGAATCTCCTACGAGCAGTACTTC.

The chain employs TRBV25-1 and TRBJ1-6; D remains ambiguous. V lost 6 bases to trimming and J lost 14 bases, with 14 bases between them. Per the germline V gene, CDR1 is MGHDK and CDR2 is SYGVNS. The length of the CDR3 is 12 residues. The CDR3: CASSKTKGALHF. In DNA form, the CDR3 reads TGTGCCAGCAGCAAGACGAAGGGAGCCCTCCACTTT.

The chain couples TRBV4-3 to TRBJ1-4, with D tentatively TRBD1 (6 bases). Germline-derived CDR1 and CDR2 are LGHNA and YSLEER. V gave up 4 bases and J gave up 5 bases, with 14 bases separating them. This CDR3 region has 15 residues. CDR3 sequence (DNA): TGCGCCAGCAGCCCCCACAGGGAATGGAATGAAAAACTGTTTTTT. Its protein is CASSPHREWNEKLFF.